Each of the 32 T cell receptor beta chains below was sequenced from the same sample in a study of T cell responses to AZD1222 COVID-19 vaccine (dated by TCRdb to the early 2020s). What the time point label conveys for this sample: about 28 days (+/-7) after the second vaccine dose. Library preparation used the immunoSEQ multiplex PCR assay. As stored in TCRdb, this immuneACCESS dataset retains in-frame rearrangements with V and J assigned. A fraction of the clones does not appear; measured against another copy, unresolved V genes explain less than half of the discrepancy, and the remainder lacks a known reason. The sample profile shows approximately 190,000 clones; approximately 95% of them were found once. Of the sample, approximately 1% falls within the top ten clones. The sample consisted of peripheral blood, taken 28 days after the second AZD1222 dose. Receptors originate from an adult who received the AZD1222 COVID-19 vaccine.

The CDR3 reads CATVERGGSNEQFF. The CDR3 bases are TGTGCCACAGTAGAGAGGGGGGGCAGCAATGAGCAGTTCTTC. This sequence joins TRBV3-1 (or the pseudogene TRBV3-2) and TRBJ2-1; D possibly corresponds to TRBD2 (7 bases). The CDR3 loop spans 14 amino acids. Trimming took off 10 bases at V and 6 bases at J, with 19 bases between the two ends. Germline V gives CDR1 LGHDT, CDR2 YNNKEL (reference sequence).

This chain's CDR3 is CASRTPSGNTIYF. In DNA form, the CDR3 reads TGTGCCAGCCGTACACCCTCTGGAAACACCATATATTTT. The chain carries TRBV13 and TRBJ1-3; no firm D call. This CDR3 has 13 residues. CDR1 is PRHDT, CDR2 FYEKMQ, per germline (reference sequence). V was trimmed by 8 bases and J by 0 bases, leaving 8 bases between them.

This clone has a single count. The chain combines TRBV30 with TRBJ2-7; 9 bases map to TRBD1. With 5 bases clipped from V and 3 bases from J, the junction kept 8 bases outside the gene matches. This CDR3 is built from 14 residues. The germline gives CDR1 GTSNPN, CDR2 SVGIG (reference sequence). The CDR3 protein is CAWEPGQGDYEQYF. CDR3 bases: TGTGCCTGGGAACCGGGACAGGGAGACTACGAGCAGTACTTC.

The chain couples TRBV19 to TRBJ2-1, with D perhaps TRBD2 (6 bases). V shed 1 base and J shed 9 bases, with 16 bases lying between them. The germline V gene encodes CDR1 LNHDA and CDR2 SQIVND (reference sequence). CDR3 size: 15 residues. The CDR3 nucleotides are TGTGCCAGTAGTATAGGCGGGGCGAGTGGCAGTGAGCAGTTCTTC. Translated, it gives CASSIGGASGSEQFF.

The rearrangement links TRBV3-1 (or the pseudogene TRBV3-2) to TRBJ1-3; 8 bases map to TRBD1. V was pared by 4 bases and J by 0 bases, with 8 bases of the junction left unmatched. This CDR3 region has 17 residues. Per the germline V gene, CDR1 is LGHDT and CDR2 is YNNKEL (reference sequence). Here the CDR3 DNA reads TGTGCCAGCAGCCTACGGACAGGGACCCACTCTGGAAACACCATATATTTT. It translates to CASSLRTGTHSGNTIYF.

The rearrangement uses TRBV20-1 and TRBJ1-5; 9 bases align to TRBD1. Germline CDR1 and CDR2: DFQATT and SNEGSKA (reference sequence). V was pared by 3 bases and J by 7 bases, with 10 bases of the junction left unmatched. The CDR3 is 15 residues long. CDR3 in amino acids: CSASRGTGNVQPQHF. The CDR3 bases are TGCAGTGCTAGTCGAGGGACAGGGAACGTGCAGCCCCAGCATTTT.

This clone was detected once. The chain links TRBV18 to TRBJ1-1, with D hard to call. Germline-derived CDR1 and CDR2 are KGHSH and LQKENI. V was cut by 2 bases and J by 5 bases, with 9 bases left in between. CDR3 length equals 13 residues. CDR3 in DNA: TGTGCCAGCTCACCAACAGAAGCGACTGAAGCTTTCTTT. This sequence encodes CASSPTEATEAFF.

This chain links TRBV2 with TRBJ1-5, with D perhaps TRBD1 (5 bases). This CDR3 has 12 residues. Trimming removed 6 bases from V and 10 bases from J, with 13 bases in between. Germline loops: CDR1 SNHLY, CDR2 FYNNEI. DNA of the CDR3: TGTGCCAGCAGCGGACACCAGGCTCCCCAGCATTTT. It encodes CASSGHQAPQHF.

CDR3 protein: CASSPTTGEEGYTF. The DNA of the CDR3 is TGTGCCAGCTCACCAACAACAGGGGAGGAGGGCTACACCTTC. This rearrangement joins TRBV18 to TRBJ1-2, with 7 bases matching TRBD1. V shed 2 bases, J shed 8 bases, and the junction held 8 bases outside the gene matches. CDR1 is KGHSH and CDR2 is LQKENI in the germline V gene. The CDR3 sequence is 14 residues long.

This chain uses TRBV5-6 with TRBJ2-3; the D gene is possibly TRBD2 (5 bases). The germline CDR1 and CDR2 sequences are SGHDT and YYEEEE. The germline V and J ends were trimmed by 4 bases and 2 bases, with 17 bases remaining between them. The CDR3 has 16 amino acids. CDR3 in DNA: TGTGCCAGCAGCCCGGGGAGCGCCTGGTCCACAGATACGCAGTATTTT. Its translation: CASSPGSAWSTDTQYF.

The genes are TRBV7-9 and TRBJ1-5; D not certain. This CDR3 comprises 14 residues. Looked up from germline, CDR1 is SEHNR and CDR2 is FQNEAQ (reference sequence). V lost 5 bases to trimming and J lost 4 bases, with 12 bases between them. The CDR3 nucleotides are TGTGCCAGCAGCCGTACCGACGGTAATCAGCCCCAGCATTTT. Its protein product is CASSRTDGNQPQHF.

The chain employs TRBV7-3 and TRBJ2-5, with D possibly TRBD2 on 5 matching bases. V lost 5 bases and J lost 4, with 17 bases in between. The CDR3 totals 15 residues. CDR1 is SGHTA, CDR2 FQGTGA, per germline. The CDR3 loop is CASSPTSIGRETQYF. The CDR3 nucleotides are TGTGCCAGCAGCCCAACTAGTATAGGGCGAGAGACCCAGTACTTC.

This chain links TRBV14 with TRBJ1-3; the match to TRBD1 covers 11 bases. Germline assignment: CDR1 SGHDN and CDR2 FVKESK. V shed 4 bases and J 4 bases; nucleotides not matched to a gene: 3. CDR3 length: 15 amino acids. As DNA, the CDR3 is TGTGCCAGCAGCCTGGGGACAGGGGGAGGAAACACCATATATTTT. It is translated as CASSLGTGGGNTIYF.

V gene TRBV18 combines with J gene TRBJ2-7; D is tentatively TRBD1 or TRBD2 (5 bases each). CDR1 and CDR2 from the germline V gene are KGHSH and LQKENI. Deletions cut 6 bases from V and 4 bases from J, with 16 bases between. This CDR3 contains 14 residues. The CDR3 protein is CASSFGTETYEQYF. The CDR3 DNA reads TGTGCCAGCTCTTTCGGGACGGAGACTTACGAGCAGTACTTC.

This chain joins TRBV2 and TRBJ1-4; 9 positions match TRBD1. The V gene's germline CDR1 is SNHLY and CDR2 FYNNEI. The CDR3 sequence is 15 residues long. V gave up 3 bases and J gave up 8 bases; unmatched junction bases: 7. CDR3 in amino acids: CASSDPTGGREKLFF. The CDR3 bases are TGTGCCAGCAGTGATCCCACAGGGGGCCGCGAAAAACTGTTTTTT.

The chain couples TRBV6-2 or TRBV6-3 to TRBJ1-1; no clear D gene. The CDR3 consists of 14 residues. Germline V CDR1 and CDR2: MNHEY, SVGEGT. The V end lost 5 bases, the J end lost 2 bases, and 12 bases lay between the germline ends. CDR3 protein: CASSTGRANTEAFF. Here the CDR3 DNA reads TGTGCCAGCAGTACCGGACGGGCTAACACTGAAGCTTTCTTT.

The chain links TRBV7-6 to TRBJ2-1; the D gene is possibly TRBD1 (8 bases). The ends were cut back, 0 bases at V and 9 bases at J, with 21 bases in the middle. Germline-derived CDR1 and CDR2 are SGHVS and FNYEAQ. This CDR3 has 17 residues. The CDR3 region is CASSLARDRRGGGEQFF. Here the CDR3 DNA reads TGTGCCAGCAGCTTAGCGCGGGACAGGCGGGGCGGGGGTGAGCAGTTCTTC.

V gene TRBV3-1 (or the pseudogene TRBV3-2) combines with J gene TRBJ1-2; 9 bases are shared with TRBD1. This CDR3 spans 14 amino acids. The V and J ends lost 7 bases and 0 bases, in that order; junction bases with no gene match: 3. CDR1 is LGHDT, CDR2 YNNKEL, per germline (reference sequence). CDR3 residues: CASTRTGANYGYTF. The CDR3 bases are TGTGCCAGCACTCGGACAGGGGCTAACTATGGCTACACCTTC.

The V call is TRBV6-5, the J call TRBJ1-5; 9 bases match TRBD1. Germline V gene lookup returns CDR1 MNHEY and CDR2 SVGAGI. This CDR3 has 14 amino acids. With 11 bases clipped from V and 6 bases from J, the junction kept 11 bases outside the gene matches. In DNA form, the CDR3 reads TGTGCCGTAACGGGACAGGGAGGATTTCAGCCCCAGCATTTT. Translated: CAVTGQGGFQPQHF.

The rearrangement joins TRBV29-1 to TRBJ2-3, with TRBD1 matching over 11 bases. The V and J ends lost 6 bases and 5 bases, in that order; junction bases with no gene match: 7. This CDR3 has 14 residues. CDR1 SQVTM and CDR2 ANQGSEA come from the germline V gene. The DNA of the CDR3 is TGCAGCGTCCGGACAGGGGGCAGGGTAGATACGCAGTATTTT. Translating gives CSVRTGGRVDTQYF.

The chain links TRBV30 to TRBJ1-1; no definite D call. CDR3 size: 14 residues. V lost 5 bases, J lost 10 bases, and 23 bases lay in between. In germline, CDR1 is GTSNPN, CDR2 SVGIG (reference sequence). The CDR3: CAWSGVAGIRGAFF. The CDR3 DNA reads as TGTGCCTGGTCCGGGGTTGCCGGGATACGGGGAGCTTTCTTT.

CDR3 loop: CAWSANYGYTF. In nucleotides, the CDR3 is TGTGCCTGGAGTGCCAACTATGGCTACACCTTC. The V gene is TRBV30, the J gene TRBJ1-2; no firm D call. CDR1 is GTSNPN, CDR2 SVGIG, per germline (reference sequence). CDR3 length: 11 residues. The V gene lost 1 base and the J gene lost 2 bases, with 2 bases spanning the gap. The variable domain in full, completed from reference TRBV30 and TRBJ1-2, reads SQTIHQWPATLVQPVGSPLSLECTVEGTSNPNLYWYRQAAGRGLQLLFYSVGIGQISSEVPQNLSASRPQDRQFILSSKKLLLSDSGFYLCAWSANYGYTFGSGTRLTVV.

V is TRBV9 and J is TRBJ2-4; D not certain. This CDR3 is 14 amino acids long. Germline V gene data show CDR1 as SGDLS and CDR2 as YYNGEE. V lost 0 bases and J 9 bases, leaving 13 bases between the germline ends. DNA of the CDR3: TGTGCCAGCAGCGTAGTGCCCGAAACCCCCATTCAGTACTTC. The encoded protein is CASSVVPETPIQYF.

In this sample, this clone turned up many times. This rearrangement joins TRBV9 to TRBJ1-1; D gene unclear. In germline, CDR1 is SGDLS, CDR2 YYNGEE. V was cut by 2 bases and J by 3 bases, with 17 bases left in between. The CDR3 loop spans 16 amino acids. CDR3 sequence reads: CASSVLVDSGYTEAFF. The CDR3 coding sequence is TGTGCCAGCAGCGTTCTAGTGGATAGTGGGTACACTGAAGCTTTCTTT. The variable domain in full, completed from reference TRBV9 and TRBJ1-1, reads DSGVTQTPKHLITATGQRVTLRCSPRSGDLSVYWYQQSLDQGLQFLIQYYNGEERAKGNILERFSAQQFPDLHSELNLSSLELGDSALYFCASSVLVDSGYTEAFFGQGTRLTVV.

CDR3 sequence reads: CASSEGSGSYEQYF. CDR3 in DNA: TGTGCCAGCAGTGAAGGTAGCGGCTCCTACGAGCAGTACTTC. The gene calls are TRBV6-1 and TRBJ2-7, with a weak D call TRBD2 (6 bases). The CDR3 has 14 residues. Trimming pared 1 base from V and 0 bases from J, leaving 7 bases between. The V gene's germline CDR1 is MNHNS and CDR2 SASEGT.

In its sample, this clone was seen once. This chain joins TRBV5-5 and TRBJ1-1, with 8 bases fitting TRBD1. CDR1 and CDR2 (germline): SGHKS, YYEKEE (reference sequence). The CDR3 is 16 amino acids. V lost 4 bases and J lost 0; bases outside the gene matches: 8. The CDR3 DNA sequence: TGTGCCAGCAGCACCGGACAGGGTTACATGAACACTGAAGCTTTCTTT. Translated, it gives CASSTGQGYMNTEAFF.

This chain links TRBV25-1 with TRBJ1-1; D is ambiguous. CDR1 and CDR2 from the germline V gene are MGHDK and SYGVNS. This CDR3 is built from 14 residues. V gave up 4 bases and J gave up 4 bases, with 13 bases separating them. CDR3 in DNA: TGTGCCAGCAGTGTGGGATTAAGGAGCACTGAAGCTTTCTTT. It translates to CASSVGLRSTEAFF.

This clone has only a few counts. The junction departs from the called germline gene at one end, perhaps through a read error. The rearrangement uses TRBV7-2 and TRBJ1-2; D uncertain. The CDR3 has 12 amino acids. Looked up from germline, CDR1 is SGHTA and CDR2 is FQGNSA. The CDR3 region is CASSSTARSFRF. The CDR3 DNA reads as TGTGCCAGCAGCTCTACCGCCCGGAGTTTCCGCTTC.

V and J are TRBV6-5 and TRBJ1-2, with 9 bases fitting TRBD1. This CDR3 has 11 amino acids. V lost 8 bases to trimming and J lost 8 bases; unmatched junction nucleotides: 3. Germline V gene sequence: CDR1 MNHEY, CDR2 SVGAGI. The CDR3 here is CASGTGSGYTF. The CDR3 DNA reads as TGTGCCAGCGGGACAGGGTCGGGCTACACCTTC.

This chain links TRBV7-2 with TRBJ1-6, with D perhaps matching TRBD1 (6 bases). Trimming cost V 1 base and J 8 bases, with 15 bases left between them. The CDR3 extends over 16 amino acids. In germline, CDR1 is SGHTA, CDR2 FQGNSA. CDR3 in DNA: TGTGCCAGCAGCTTAGTCGGGGGCGCAAGGGATTCACCCCTCCACTTT. This encodes CASSLVGGARDSPLHF. The complete variable domain, with remaining parts taken from reference TRBV7-2 and TRBJ1-6, reads GAGVSQSPSNKVTEKGKDVELRCDPISGHTALYWYRQSLGQGLEFLIYFQGNSAPDKSGLPSDRFSAERTGGSVSTLTIQRTQQEDSAVYLCASSLVGGARDSPLHFGNGTRLTVT.

The chain links TRBV5-1 to TRBJ1-2, with 7 bases matching TRBD1. The CDR3 totals 17 residues. The germline CDR1 and CDR2 sequences are SGHRS and YFSETQ. The junction had 18 bases not matched to a gene; V was cut back by 0 bases and J by 10 bases. The CDR3 protein is CASSLAVYGVRQGDYTF. CDR3 DNA sequence: TGCGCCAGCAGCTTGGCCGTATATGGGGTCCGGCAGGGGGACTACACCTTC.

V is TRBV6-5 and J is TRBJ1-2; TRBD1 is a possible D gene (6 bases). Germline loops: CDR1 MNHEY, CDR2 SVGAGI. This CDR3 region has 12 residues. The ends were cut back, 4 bases at V and 4 bases at J, with 7 bases in the middle. Written as DNA, the CDR3 is TGTGCCAGCAGTTCGGACAGCTATGGCTACACCTTC. Its protein product is CASSSDSYGYTF.